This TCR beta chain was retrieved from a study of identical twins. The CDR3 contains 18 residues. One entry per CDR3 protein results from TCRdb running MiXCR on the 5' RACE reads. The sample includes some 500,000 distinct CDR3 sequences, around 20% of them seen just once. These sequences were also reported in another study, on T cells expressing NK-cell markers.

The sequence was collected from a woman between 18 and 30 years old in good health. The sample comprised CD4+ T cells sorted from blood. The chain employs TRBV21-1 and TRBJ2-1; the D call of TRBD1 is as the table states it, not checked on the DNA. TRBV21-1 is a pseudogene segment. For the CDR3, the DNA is TGTGCCAGCAGCAAAGTTCACCTGACCCGATCCCAGGCCAATGAGCAGTTCTTC. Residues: CASSKVHLTRSQANEQFF.